This T cell receptor beta chain was found in a study of blood T cells in healthy people across ages. For the second PCR, which ran for about 7 to 11 cycles, a sample-barcoded 5' primer and a J-beta primer mix were used. Using its own MiXCR run on the 5' RACE reads, TCRdb lists one record per CDR3 protein. This sample has over 1,300,000 distinct CDR3 sequences, with almost 60% found just once. Germline V lookup: CDR1 MGHRA, CDR2 YSYEKL. Trimming cost V 1 base and J 2 bases, with 12 bases left between them. The CDR3 consists of 15 residues. Sequenced material: blood. J is TRBJ2-7 and V is TRBV4-1, with unresolved D. The TCR originated in a man aged 18 to 29 in good health. CDR3 in amino acids: CASSQVYSPTYEQYF. The CDR3 coding sequence is TGCGCCAGCAGCCAAGTATACTCTCCCACCTACGAGCAGTACTTC.